The TCR beta chain described here comes from a study of blood T cell repertoires in COVID-19. Across the whole study: The samples span acute and convalescent COVID-19 from the United States, Italy and Spain.

Using immunoSEQ multiplex PCR, the repertoire was profiled, and TCRdb retains in-frame clones only, with some absent. The repertoire holds 110,000 to 150,000 clones, nearly 85% seen once, with 35% to 45% in the top ten. The sample comprised peripheral blood. This sequence was found in a human donor in a cohort sampled during active COVID-19.

CDR3 bases: TGCGCCAGCAGCCAAGATGGGGGCGGGAGGACTAATGAAAAACTGTTTTTT. Its protein is CASSQDGGGRTNEKLFF. The V call is TRBV4-3, the J call TRBJ1-4; D is possibly TRBD1 (6 bases). The germline V gene encodes CDR1 LGHNA and CDR2 YSLEER. This CDR3 comprises 17 residues. Trimming removed 0 bases at V and 2 bases at J, with 13 bases between.